The clone carrying this T cell receptor beta chain was recorded many times. Its antigen is unidentified. This entry belongs to a study of T cells in Graves' hyperthyroidism and ophthalmopathy. About the research overall: Peripheral blood was secured at the point of initial diagnosis, before any treatment. Whole-study findings and limits: Ophthalmopathy cases were set apart from stable hyperthyroidism by a 13 V-J model. A median around 6 months before onset, the model predicted ophthalmopathy.

The source material, RNA transcripts, was used to amplify TCR beta CDR3 regions. First-round RT-PCR with HTBI primers amplified the TCR CDR3 region. TCRdb analysed the multiplex PCR reads with MiXCR anew, one entry per CDR3 protein. In the table there are approximately 620,000 distinct CDR3 sequences, approximately 16% of which are singletons. CDR1 is DFQATT and CDR2 is SNEGSKA in the germline V gene (reference sequence). CDR3 size: 14 residues. V dropped 1 base and J dropped 4; count of bases not matched to a gene: 3. The study left out patients who had uncontrolled infection, other autoimmune disease, pregnancy or lactation.

Sequencing was carried out using blood. This sequence originates from a woman in her thirties or forties with Graves' ophthalmopathy. The J gene is TRBJ2-5, the V gene TRBV20-1; 10 bases align to TRBD1. The CDR3 spells CSARGGTGVETQYF. The CDR3 nucleotides are TGCAGTGCTAGAGGCGGGACAGGGGTAGAGACCCAGTACTTC.